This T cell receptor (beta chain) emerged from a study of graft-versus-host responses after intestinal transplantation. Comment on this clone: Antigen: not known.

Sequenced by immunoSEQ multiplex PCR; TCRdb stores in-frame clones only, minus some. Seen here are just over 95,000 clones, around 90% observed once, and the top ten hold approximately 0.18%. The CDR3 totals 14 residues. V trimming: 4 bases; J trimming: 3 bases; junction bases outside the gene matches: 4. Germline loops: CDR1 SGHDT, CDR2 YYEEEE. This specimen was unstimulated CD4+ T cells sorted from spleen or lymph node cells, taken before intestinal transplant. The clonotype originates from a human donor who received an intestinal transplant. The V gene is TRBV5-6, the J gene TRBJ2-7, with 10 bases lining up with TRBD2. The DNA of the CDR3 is TGTGCCAGCAGCCTGGGGACTAGCGACTACGAGCAGTACTTC. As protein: CASSLGTSDYEQYF.